Presented here are 32 T cell receptor beta chains from one specimen sequenced in a study of blood T cell repertoires in COVID-19. The repertoire was sequenced with immunoSEQ multiplex PCR; TCRdb's copy has only in-frame clones and lacks some. This sample has over 95,000 clones, with 65% to 85% found just once. The sequencing sample was made of peripheral blood. These receptors all stem from a man aged 45 to 65 with acute or convalescent COVID-19.

The rearrangement uses TRBV9 and TRBJ2-1; a weak D match, TRBD2 (6 bases). Germline assignment: CDR1 SGDLS and CDR2 YYNGEE. Deletions cut 2 bases from V and 2 bases from J, with 14 bases between. The CDR3 extends over 16 amino acids. The CDR3 spells CASSVSLAFAYNEQFF. In DNA form, the CDR3 reads TGTGCCAGCAGCGTTAGCCTAGCGTTCGCCTACAATGAGCAGTTCTTC.

The J gene is TRBJ2-2, the V gene TRBV5-1; maybe TRBD1 (6 bases). CDR1 and CDR2 (germline): SGHRS, YFSETQ. The CDR3 totals 15 residues. Trimming pared 2 bases from V and 1 base from J, leaving 9 bases between. The CDR3 DNA follows: TGCGCCAGCAGCTTTCAGGGGCAGAACACCGGGGAGCTGTTTTTT. This translates into CASSFQGQNTGELFF.

The chain employs TRBV10-3 and TRBJ1-1, with 9 bases that match TRBD1. J gave up 9 bases and V 0 bases, and 2 bases lay outside the gene matches. The CDR3 loop spans 13 amino acids. Per germline, CDR1 ENHRY and CDR2 SYGVKD. The CDR3 bases are TGTGCCATCAGTGAGTCGGGACAGGGTAAAGCTTTCTTT. It encodes CAISESGQGKAFF.

The chain employs TRBV20-1 and TRBJ1-3; D not resolved. CDR1 and CDR2 (germline): DFQATT, SNEGSKA (reference sequence). The CDR3 has 11 amino acids. Trimming removed 3 bases from V and 7 bases from J, with 7 bases in between. The CDR3 region is CSASRGNTIYF. In DNA form, the CDR3 reads TGCAGTGCTAGCCGGGGTAACACCATATATTTT.

Only one count was recorded for this clone. The chain uses TRBV11-3 and TRBJ2-3, with D perhaps matching TRBD1 (5 bases). Germline loops: CDR1 SGHNT, CDR2 YENEEA. CDR3 size: 17 residues. V was trimmed by 1 base and J by 0 bases, leaving 14 bases between them. Here the CDR3 reads CASSLGWGGLSTDTQYF. CDR3 in DNA: TGTGCCAGCAGCTTAGGGTGGGGCGGCCTAAGCACAGATACGCAGTATTTT.

V is TRBV5-8 and J is TRBJ1-2, with D possibly being TRBD1 (6 bases). This CDR3 comprises 14 residues. V was shortened by 1 base and J by 5 bases, with 12 bases between the two germline ends. Per germline, CDR1 SGHTS and CDR2 YDEGEE. CDR3 DNA: TGTGCCAGCAGCTTGTTCAGGGGAGTTTATGGCTACACCTTC. This translates into CASSLFRGVYGYTF.

This clone was seen only once. The chain employs TRBV19 and TRBJ1-1; 9 bases are shared with TRBD1. Trimming at V came to 6 bases and at J to 3 bases, leaving 2 bases not matched to a gene. This CDR3 is built from 13 residues. Per germline, CDR1 LNHDA and CDR2 SQIVND (reference sequence). Here the CDR3 reads CASSRTGDTEAFF. The CDR3 coding sequence is TGTGCCAGTAGCAGGACAGGGGACACTGAAGCTTTCTTT.

This clone occurred a few times. The gene calls are TRBV28 and TRBJ2-6; tentatively, D is TRBD1 (5 bases). The germline V and J ends were trimmed by 7 bases and 0 bases, with 16 bases remaining between them. The CDR3 runs 17 residues. Germline V gene lookup returns CDR1 MDHEN and CDR2 SYDVKM. CDR3 region: CASKMGQGFSGANVLTF. The CDR3 DNA follows: TGTGCCAGCAAGATGGGTCAGGGCTTCTCTGGGGCCAACGTCCTGACTTTC.

This chain joins TRBV30 and TRBJ1-2; TRBD1 matches 8 bases. The ends lost 3 bases at V and 7 bases at J; junction bases unmatched: 4. The germline gives CDR1 GTSNPN, CDR2 SVGIG (reference sequence). The CDR3 has 12 amino acids. The CDR3 DNA reads as TGTGCCTGGAGGGACAGGGTTGCTGGCTACACCTTC. Translated: CAWRDRVAGYTF.

The genes are TRBV4-1 and TRBJ2-2; D unresolved. This CDR3 has 15 amino acids. Germline-derived CDR1 and CDR2 are MGHRA and YSYEKL. Between the trimmed V and J ends, which lost 0 bases and 0 bases, there was a span of 5 bases. CDR3 residues: CASSQDPANTGELFF. CDR3 nucleotides: TGCGCCAGCAGCCAAGATCCCGCGAACACCGGGGAGCTGTTTTTT.

CDR3 coding DNA: TGCGCCAGTAGACAGTCGAACACCGGGGAGCTGTTTTTT. It is translated as CASRQSNTGELFF. This chain joins TRBV10-1 and TRBJ2-2; the D gene is possibly TRBD1 (5 bases). Germline CDR1 is WNHNN and CDR2 is SYGVQD (reference sequence). This CDR3 region has 13 residues. Trimming shortened V by 9 bases and J by 0 bases, and 8 bases separated the two germline ends.

This clone was seen many times. One end of the junction does not line up with germline, which may come from a read error. The chain is built from TRBV2 and TRBJ2-2; 8 bases line up with TRBD1. Germline CDR1 and CDR2: SNHLY and FYNNEI. The length of the CDR3 is 14 residues. The CDR3 DNA is TGTGCCAGCCGTGACAGGGGATTTAGCGGGGAGCTGTTTTTT. Protein product: CASRDRGFSGELFF.

The V and J genes are TRBV11-2 and TRBJ2-1, with D unresolved. Germline CDR1 and CDR2: SGHAT and FQNNGV. This CDR3 is built from 12 residues. Trimming removed 4 bases from V and 6 bases from J, with 7 bases in between. CDR3 protein: CASSSLANEQFF. The CDR3 bases are TGTGCCAGCAGCTCCCTGGCCAATGAGCAGTTCTTC.

This chain joins TRBV28 and TRBJ1-5; D possibly corresponds to TRBD1 (6 bases). The V gene's germline CDR1 is MDHEN and CDR2 SYDVKM. V lost 2 bases and J lost 3, with 11 bases in between. The CDR3 has 15 amino acids. The CDR3 protein is CASSLPRDNNQPQHF. The CDR3 region has the DNA TGTGCCAGCAGTTTACCCCGGGACAACAATCAGCCCCAGCATTTT.

This clone occurred a few times. The rearrangement uses TRBV7-2 and TRBJ1-4, with TRBD1 as a possible D gene (5 bases). Trimming took off 1 base at V and 4 bases at J, with 16 bases between the two ends. CDR3 length: 17 amino acids. Germline values: CDR1 SGHTA, CDR2 FQGNSA. Here the CDR3 reads CASSLVAFRGYNEKLFF. The CDR3 coding sequence is TGTGCCAGCAGCTTAGTAGCTTTTAGGGGATATAATGAAAAACTGTTTTTT. Full variable domain (outside the CDR3, taken from reference TRBV7-2 and TRBJ1-4): GAGVSQSPSNKVTEKGKDVELRCDPISGHTALYWYRQSLGQGLEFLIYFQGNSAPDKSGLPSDRFSAERTGGSVSTLTIQRTQQEDSAVYLCASSLVAFRGYNEKLFFGSGTQLSVL.

This chain links TRBV28 with TRBJ1-6; TRBD1 matches at 8 bases. CDR3 length equals 18 residues. The junction had 13 bases not matched to a gene; V was cut back by 2 bases and J by 7 bases. Germline V lookup: CDR1 MDHEN, CDR2 SYDVKM. CDR3 loop: CASSLAPPWTGTNSPLHF. The CDR3 DNA follows: TGTGCCAGCAGTTTAGCCCCTCCCTGGACAGGGACCAATTCACCCCTCCACTTT.

This clone has a handful of counts. The chain links TRBV11-2 to TRBJ1-2; no reliable D call. The V and J ends lost 5 bases and 9 bases respectively, with 13 bases between them. This CDR3 region has 12 residues. The germline CDR1 and CDR2 sequences are SGHAT and FQNNGV. CDR3 in amino acids: CASSLQTGSYTF. The CDR3 nucleotides read TGTGCCAGCAGCCTACAAACCGGGAGCTACACCTTC. The entire variable domain, with the rest obtained from reference TRBV11-2 and TRBJ1-2, is as follows: EAGVAQSPRYKIIEKRQSVAFWCNPISGHATLYWYQQILGQGPKLLIQFQNNGVVDDSQLPKDRFSAERLKGVDSTLKIQPAKLEDSAVYLCASSLQTGSYTFGSGTRLTVV.

This clone has only one observation. The rearrangement joins TRBV3-1 (or the pseudogene TRBV3-2) to TRBJ1-4; 9 bases fit TRBD1. Germline-derived CDR1 and CDR2 are LGHDT and YNNKEL (reference sequence). The V gene end was trimmed by 3 bases and the J gene end by 8 bases; junction bases not matched to a gene: 13. The CDR3 loop spans 17 amino acids. The CDR3 DNA reads as TGTGCCAGCAGCCACGCCCGGGGAGGGACAGGGAGCGAAAAACTGTTTTTT. Its translation: CASSHARGGTGSEKLFF.

The V and J genes are TRBV3-1 (or the pseudogene TRBV3-2) and TRBJ2-3, with 8 bases fitting TRBD2. Trimming took 1 base from V and 2 from J; bases not matched to a gene: 11. The germline gives CDR1 LGHDT, CDR2 YNNKEL (reference sequence). This CDR3 has 18 amino acids. The CDR3 loop is CASSQVRATSAYTDTQYF. CDR3 DNA: TGTGCCAGCAGCCAAGTCCGAGCGACTAGCGCGTACACAGATACGCAGTATTTT.

This chain joins TRBV2 and TRBJ1-2, with D tentatively TRBD1 (6 bases). From germline, CDR1 is SNHLY and CDR2 FYNNEI. CDR3 length equals 13 residues. V lost 7 bases and J lost 8, with 17 bases in between. CDR3 loop: CASTSGGRIGYTF. CDR3 nucleotide sequence: TGTGCCAGCACGTCGGGGGGCAGGATAGGCTACACCTTC. The variable domain in full, completed from reference TRBV2 and TRBJ1-2, reads EPEVTQTPSHQVTQMGQEVILRCVPISNHLYFYWYRQILGQKVEFLVSFYNNEISEKSEIFDDQFSVERPDGSNFTLKIRSTKLEDSAMYFCASTSGGRIGYTFGSGTRLTVV.

The chain uses TRBV21-1 and TRBJ1-1; the table assigns TRBD1, which was not confirmed against the DNA. TRBV21-1 corresponds to a pseudogene. The length of the CDR3 is 12 residues. CDR3 loop: CASRQGYTEAFF. The CDR3 bases are TGTGCCAGCAGACAGGGTTACACTGAAGCTTTCTTT.

J is TRBJ1-5 and V is TRBV19; the D gene is possibly TRBD1 (5 bases). CDR3 length: 13 amino acids. CDR1 is LNHDA and CDR2 is SQIVND in the germline V gene (reference sequence). Trimming removed 10 bases at V and 0 bases at J, with 10 bases between. In nucleotides, the CDR3 is TGTGCCATAGGACAAGCTAGCAATCAGCCCCAGCATTTT. Translation gives CAIGQASNQPQHF. The full variable domain, with the rest looked up from reference TRBV19 and TRBJ1-5, is DGGITQSPKYLFRKEGQNVTLSCEQNLNHDAMYWYRQDPGQGLRLIYYSQIVNDFQKGDIAEGYSVSREKKESFPLTVTSAQKNPTAFYLCAIGQASNQPQHFGDGTRLSIL.

This clone was recorded once. V and J are TRBV3-1 (or the pseudogene TRBV3-2) and TRBJ2-2, with 9 bases fitting TRBD1. Germline V gene sequence: CDR1 LGHDT, CDR2 YNNKEL (reference sequence). The ends lost 5 bases at V and 4 bases at J; junction bases unmatched: 2. The CDR3 sequence is 14 residues long. CDR3 in amino acids: CASSGTGFTGELFF. In DNA form, the CDR3 reads TGTGCCAGCAGCGGGACAGGGTTCACCGGGGAGCTGTTTTTT.

The chain joins TRBV21-1 to TRBJ2-2; the table names TRBD1, a call not compared with the DNA. TRBV21-1 represents a pseudogene. The CDR3 is 17 residues long. The CDR3 region is CASSNKLWDRNTGELFF. For the CDR3, the DNA is TGTGCCAGCAGCAACAAACTCTGGGACAGGAACACCGGGGAGCTGTTTTTT.

The chain is built from TRBV5-1 and TRBJ1-6; 11 nucleotides align to TRBD1. The junction had 7 bases not matched to a gene; V was cut back by 4 bases and J by 10 bases. CDR1 is SGHRS, CDR2 YFSETQ, per germline. This CDR3 region has 15 residues. The CDR3 coding sequence is TGCGCCAGCAGCGTGGACAGGGGGCCAGGATCACCCCTCCACTTT. The encoded protein is CASSVDRGPGSPLHF.

This rearrangement joins TRBV11-2 to TRBJ1-1; D remains ambiguous. The ends were cut back, 6 bases at V and 5 bases at J, with 19 bases in the middle. This CDR3 has 15 residues. The germline gives CDR1 SGHAT, CDR2 FQNNGV. The CDR3 protein is CASSSLRGSSTEAFF. CDR3 coding DNA: TGTGCCAGCAGTTCTCTCCGAGGTTCTAGTACTGAAGCTTTCTTT.

The V gene is TRBV2, the J gene TRBJ2-2; TRBD2 is a possible D gene (5 bases). Trimming took off 7 bases at V and 4 bases at J, with 10 bases between the two ends. CDR3 length: 13 amino acids. Per germline, CDR1 SNHLY and CDR2 FYNNEI. The CDR3 sequence is CASKRALTGELFF. CDR3 bases: TGTGCCAGCAAGAGGGCCCTCACCGGGGAGCTGTTTTTT.

The chain employs TRBV5-1 and TRBJ1-3, with 9 bases identical to TRBD1. The ends lost 4 bases at V and 4 bases at J; junction bases unmatched: 6. CDR3 length equals 15 residues. Germline-derived CDR1 and CDR2 are SGHRS and YFSETQ. For the CDR3, the DNA is TGCGCCAGCAGCCCGGACAGGGGATCAGGAAACACCATATATTTT. This translates into CASSPDRGSGNTIYF.

The rearrangement links TRBV10-2 to TRBJ2-1; 10 nucleotides align to TRBD2. Germline CDR1 reads WSHSY; CDR2 reads SAAADI. The CDR3 length is 15 residues. J gave up 3 bases and V 4 bases, and 3 bases lay outside the gene matches. The CDR3 here is CASSGLAGYYNEQFF. Here the CDR3 DNA reads TGCGCCAGCAGTGGACTAGCGGGTTACTACAATGAGCAGTTCTTC.

This chain connects TRBV7-2 to TRBJ2-3; D gene ambiguous. The CDR3 loop spans 15 amino acids. Germline loops: CDR1 SGHTA, CDR2 FQGNSA. V was cut by 5 bases and J by 0 bases, with 12 bases left in between. CDR3 in DNA: TGTGCCAGCAGCCTCGAACGGTTGAGCACAGATACGCAGTATTTT. Its protein is CASSLERLSTDTQYF.

The chain couples TRBV12-3 or TRBV12-4 to TRBJ2-5; 7 bases line up with TRBD1. J gave up 1 base and V 6 bases, and 2 bases lay outside the gene matches. This CDR3 has 13 amino acids. The CDR3 here is CASSGTAQETQYF. The CDR3 bases are TGTGCCAGCAGCGGGACAGCCCAAGAGACCCAGTACTTC.

The chain combines TRBV24-1 with TRBJ2-1; perhaps TRBD1 as D (6 bases). The CDR3 runs 14 residues. V shed 7 bases and J shed 4 bases, with 13 bases lying between them. CDR1 and CDR2 from the germline V gene are KGHDR and SFDVKD. The CDR3 spells CATRGRGSYNEQFF. The DNA of the CDR3 is TGTGCCACCAGGGGCAGGGGTTCATACAATGAGCAGTTCTTC.